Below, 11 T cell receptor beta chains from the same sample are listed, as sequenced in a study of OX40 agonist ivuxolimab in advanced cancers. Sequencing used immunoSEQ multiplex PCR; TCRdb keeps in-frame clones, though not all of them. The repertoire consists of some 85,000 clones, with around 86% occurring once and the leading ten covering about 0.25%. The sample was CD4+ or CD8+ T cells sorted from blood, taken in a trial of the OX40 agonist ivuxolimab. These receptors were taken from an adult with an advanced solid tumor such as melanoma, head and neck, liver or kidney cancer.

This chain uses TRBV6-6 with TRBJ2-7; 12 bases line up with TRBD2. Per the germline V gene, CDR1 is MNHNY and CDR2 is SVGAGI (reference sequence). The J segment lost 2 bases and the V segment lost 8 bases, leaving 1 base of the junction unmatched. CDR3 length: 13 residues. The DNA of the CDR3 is TGTGCCAGCCGACTAGCGGGAGCCTACGAGCAGTACTTC. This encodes CASRLAGAYEQYF.

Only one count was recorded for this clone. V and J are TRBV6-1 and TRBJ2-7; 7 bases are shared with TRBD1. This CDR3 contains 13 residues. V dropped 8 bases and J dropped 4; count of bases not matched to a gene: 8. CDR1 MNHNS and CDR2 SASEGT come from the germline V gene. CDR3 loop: CASFDRVVYEQYF. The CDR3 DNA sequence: TGTGCCAGCTTCGACAGGGTGGTATACGAGCAGTACTTC.

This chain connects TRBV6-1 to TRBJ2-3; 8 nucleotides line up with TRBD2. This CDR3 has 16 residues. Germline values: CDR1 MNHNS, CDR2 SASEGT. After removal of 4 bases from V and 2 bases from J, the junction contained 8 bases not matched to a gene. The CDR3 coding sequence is TGTGCCAGCAGTGGGTTTAGCGGGGTGGCCACAGATACGCAGTATTTT. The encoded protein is CASSGFSGVATDTQYF.

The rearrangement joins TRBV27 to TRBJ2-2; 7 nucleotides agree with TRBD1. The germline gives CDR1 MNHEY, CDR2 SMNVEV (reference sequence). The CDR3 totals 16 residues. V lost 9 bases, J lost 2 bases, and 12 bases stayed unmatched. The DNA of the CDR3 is TGTGCCAGTTCCCGTGGGACAGTAAGAAACACCGGGGAGCTGTTTTTT. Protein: CASSRGTVRNTGELFF.

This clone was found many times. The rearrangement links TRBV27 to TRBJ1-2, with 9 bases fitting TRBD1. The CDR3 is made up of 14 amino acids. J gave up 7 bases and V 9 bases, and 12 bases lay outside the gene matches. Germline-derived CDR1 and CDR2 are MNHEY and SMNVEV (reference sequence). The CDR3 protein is CASRFSQGALGYTF. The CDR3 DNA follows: TGTGCCAGTCGGTTCTCACAGGGGGCGCTTGGCTACACCTTC.

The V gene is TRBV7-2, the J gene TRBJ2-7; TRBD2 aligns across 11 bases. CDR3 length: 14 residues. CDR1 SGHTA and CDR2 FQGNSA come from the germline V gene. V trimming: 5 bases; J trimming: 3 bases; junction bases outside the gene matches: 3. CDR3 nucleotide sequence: TGTGCCAGCAGCCTTACTAGCGGGGGCTACGAGCAGTACTTC. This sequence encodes CASSLTSGGYEQYF.

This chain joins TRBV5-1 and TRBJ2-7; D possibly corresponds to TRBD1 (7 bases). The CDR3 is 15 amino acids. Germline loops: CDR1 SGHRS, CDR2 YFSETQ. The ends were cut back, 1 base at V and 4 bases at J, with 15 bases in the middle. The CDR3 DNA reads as TGCGCCAGCAGCTTGCAGGCAGGGGGGCCGTACGAGCAGTACTTC. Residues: CASSLQAGGPYEQYF.

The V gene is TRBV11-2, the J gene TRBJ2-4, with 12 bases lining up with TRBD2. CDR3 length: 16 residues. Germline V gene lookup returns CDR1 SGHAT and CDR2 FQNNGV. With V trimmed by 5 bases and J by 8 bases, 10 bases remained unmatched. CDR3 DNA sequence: TGTGCCAGCAGCCGGACTAGCGGGACTTGGAGGGACATTCAGTACTTC. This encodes CASSRTSGTWRDIQYF.

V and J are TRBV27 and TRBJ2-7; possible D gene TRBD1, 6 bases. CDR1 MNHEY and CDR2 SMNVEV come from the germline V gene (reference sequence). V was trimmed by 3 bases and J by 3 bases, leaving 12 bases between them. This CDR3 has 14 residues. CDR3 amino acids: CASSFVRGSYEQYF. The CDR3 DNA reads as TGTGCCAGCAGTTTTGTAAGGGGGAGCTACGAGCAGTACTTC.

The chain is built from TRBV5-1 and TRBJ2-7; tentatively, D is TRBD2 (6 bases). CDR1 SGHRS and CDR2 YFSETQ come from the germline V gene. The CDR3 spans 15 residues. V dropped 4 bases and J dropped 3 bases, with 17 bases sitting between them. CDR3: CASSAQGGSGYEQYF. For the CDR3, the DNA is TGCGCCAGCAGCGCCCAGGGAGGCTCTGGCTACGAGCAGTACTTC.

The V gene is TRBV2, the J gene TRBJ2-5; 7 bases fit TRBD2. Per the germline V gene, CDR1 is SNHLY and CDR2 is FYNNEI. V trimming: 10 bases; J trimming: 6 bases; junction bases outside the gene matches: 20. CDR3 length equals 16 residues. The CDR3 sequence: CATRLRAGSGEKTQYF. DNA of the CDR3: TGTGCCACCCGATTGAGAGCGGGGAGCGGCGAAAAGACCCAGTACTTC.